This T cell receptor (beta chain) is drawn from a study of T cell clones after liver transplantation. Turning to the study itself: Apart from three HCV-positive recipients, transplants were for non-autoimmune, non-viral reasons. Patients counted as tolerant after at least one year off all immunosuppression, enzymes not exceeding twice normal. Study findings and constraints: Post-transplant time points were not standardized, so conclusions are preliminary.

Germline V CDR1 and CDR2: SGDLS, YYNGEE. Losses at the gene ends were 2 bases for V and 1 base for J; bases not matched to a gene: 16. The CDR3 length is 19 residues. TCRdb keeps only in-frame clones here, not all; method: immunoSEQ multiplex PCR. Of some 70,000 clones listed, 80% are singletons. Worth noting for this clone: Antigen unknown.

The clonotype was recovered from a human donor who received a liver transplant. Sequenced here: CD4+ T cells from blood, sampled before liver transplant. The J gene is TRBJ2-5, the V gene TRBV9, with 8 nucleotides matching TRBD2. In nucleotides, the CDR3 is TGTGCCAGCAGCGTCGGACGTATAGCGGGAATAAAGGGCCAAGAGACCCAGTACTTC. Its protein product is CASSVGRIAGIKGQETQYF. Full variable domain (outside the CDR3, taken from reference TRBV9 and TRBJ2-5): DSGVTQTPKHLITATGQRVTLRCSPRSGDLSVYWYQQSLDQGLQFLIQYYNGEERAKGNILERFSAQQFPDLHSELNLSSLELGDSALYFCASSVGRIAGIKGQETQYFGPGTRLLVL.